The 21 T cell receptor beta chains given below trace back to one sample, sequenced in a study of cytomegalovirus exposure and HLA in healthy donors (dated by TCRdb to between 2016 and 2019). The library was built by means of the immunoSEQ multiplex PCR assay. The multiplex PCR relied on a mix of 60 forward primers for TCR Vbeta segments and 13 reverse primers for TCR Jbeta segments. Entries here come from immuneACCESS through TCRdb and include only in-frame sequences with V and J called. Some clones fail to appear in such tables; in the studies checked, an unresolved V gene covers under half of the shortfall, and the cause of the remainder is unknown. This sample comprises approximately 91,000 clones, 64% of them detected only once. Clones ranked in the top ten supply over 2% of the sample. The sample was PBMCs. Every receptor here comes from a human donor in good health.

V usage is TRBV7-3 and J usage is TRBJ1-6; D ambiguous. Trimming cost V 0 bases and J 8 bases, with 5 bases left between them. Germline values: CDR1 SGHTA, CDR2 FQGTGA. CDR3 length equals 13 residues. CDR3 sequence: CASSLTFDSPLHF. CDR3 DNA: TGTGCCAGCAGCTTAACGTTCGATTCACCCCTCCACTTT.

Only a few counts were recorded for this clone. Here the CDR3 reads CASSFGQGTDSPLHF. As DNA, the CDR3 is TGTGCCAGCAGCTTCGGACAGGGGACCGATTCACCCCTCCACTTT. This rearrangement joins TRBV11-3 to TRBJ1-6; the match to TRBD1 covers 9 bases. This CDR3 spans 15 amino acids. After removal of 3 bases from V and 8 bases from J, the junction contained 5 bases not matched to a gene. Germline V gene lookup returns CDR1 SGHNT and CDR2 YENEEA.

The rearrangement uses TRBV7-2 and TRBJ2-5, with 8 bases fitting TRBD2. CDR1 and CDR2 (germline): SGHTA, FQGNSA. This CDR3 is 12 amino acids long. The junction had 5 bases not matched to a gene; V was cut back by 4 bases and J by 10 bases. This CDR3 reads CASSYSGDLQYF. The CDR3 nucleotides are TGTGCCAGCAGCTATAGCGGGGACCTCCAGTACTTC.

The V gene is TRBV5-4, the J gene TRBJ2-3; TRBD1 aligns across 7 bases. The CDR3 spans 15 residues. From germline, CDR1 is SGHNT and CDR2 YYREEE (reference sequence). J was trimmed by 2 bases and V by 0 bases; bases with no gene match: 3. CDR3 in DNA: TGTGCCAGCAGCTTGGGACAGGGAGCCACAGATACGCAGTATTTT. Translated: CASSLGQGATDTQYF.

The CDR3 coding sequence is TGTGCCAGCAGCGTACCTAGCGGGGGGGCGGGAGCTAGCACAGATACGCAGTATTTT. This translates into CASSVPSGGAGASTDTQYF. The chain is built from TRBV13 and TRBJ2-3, with 12 positions matching TRBD2. J was trimmed by 0 bases and V by 5 bases; bases with no gene match: 12. CDR3 length equals 19 residues. CDR1 is PRHDT, CDR2 FYEKMQ, per germline (reference sequence).

V and J are TRBV5-4 and TRBJ2-1; 9 nucleotides agree with TRBD1. The V gene's germline CDR1 is SGHNT and CDR2 YYREEE (reference sequence). The V segment lost 4 bases and the J segment 15 bases; nucleotides outside the gene matches: 11. This CDR3 has 13 amino acids. The CDR3 here is CASSKSGTGTPFF. CDR3 sequence (DNA): TGTGCCAGCAGCAAGTCCGGGACAGGGACCCCGTTCTTC.

The J gene is TRBJ2-5, the V gene TRBV30; the match to TRBD2 covers 7 bases. Looked up from germline, CDR1 is GTSNPN and CDR2 is SVGIG (reference sequence). The CDR3 loop spans 15 amino acids. The junction had 9 bases not matched to a gene; V was cut back by 4 bases and J by 1 base. DNA for the CDR3: TGTGCCTGGACCCCCCCCGGGACTACCCAAGAGACCCAGTACTTC. Its translation is CAWTPPGTTQETQYF.

The rearrangement links TRBV7-8 to TRBJ1-6; D ambiguous. The CDR3 is 14 amino acids. Germline values: CDR1 SGHVS, CDR2 FQNEAQ. The ends were cut back, 5 bases at V and 5 bases at J, with 10 bases in the middle. CDR3 sequence reads: CASSHERDNSPLHF. DNA of the CDR3: TGTGCCAGCAGCCACGAGAGGGATAATTCACCCCTCCACTTT. Complete variable domain (other parts from reference TRBV7-8 and TRBJ1-6): GAGVSQSPRYKVAKRGQDVALRCDPISGHVSLFWYQQALGQGPEFLTYFQNEAQLDKSGLPSDRFFAERPEGSVSTLKIQRTQQEDSAVYLCASSHERDNSPLHFGNGTRLTVT.

This chain uses TRBV2 with TRBJ1-5; D remains unclear. The CDR3 loop spans 14 amino acids. The V end was cut by 6 bases, the J end by 6 bases, with 15 bases between. CDR1 and CDR2 from the germline V gene are SNHLY and FYNNEI. CDR3 coding DNA: TGTGCCAGCAGCGATCGGGGTTCGGGTCAGCCCCAGCATTTT. It specifies CASSDRGSGQPQHF. The full variable domain, in which reference TRBV2 and TRBJ1-5 provide the parts outside the CDR3, is EPEVTQTPSHQVTQMGQEVILRCVPISNHLYFYWYRQILGQKVEFLVSFYNNEISEKSEIFDDQFSVERPDGSNFTLKIRSTKLEDSAMYFCASSDRGSGQPQHFGDGTRLSIL.

The CDR3 bases are TGCGCCAGCAGCTTTACTTGGCGGGAGACCCAGTACTTC. Its translation is CASSFTWRETQYF. The V gene is TRBV5-1, the J gene TRBJ2-5; D is unresolved. CDR1 and CDR2 from the germline V gene are SGHRS and YFSETQ. V gave up 2 bases and J gave up 5 bases, with 10 bases separating them. This CDR3 has 13 residues.

The CDR3 loop is CASSQDQGAYTGELFF. CDR3 nucleotide sequence: TGCGCCAGCAGCCAAGATCAGGGGGCTTACACCGGGGAGCTGTTTTTT. The chain carries TRBV4-1 and TRBJ2-2, with TRBD1 matching over 8 bases. From germline, CDR1 is MGHRA and CDR2 YSYEKL. Trimming at V came to 0 bases and at J to 3 bases, leaving 3 bases not matched to a gene. CDR3 size: 16 residues.

This clone was counted between two and nine times. This sequence joins TRBV28 and TRBJ2-6; 7 bases are shared with TRBD2. With 5 bases clipped from V and 4 bases from J, the junction kept 8 bases outside the gene matches. The CDR3 consists of 16 residues. Germline loops: CDR1 MDHEN, CDR2 SYDVKM. CDR3 in amino acids: CASSLGREEGANVLTF. The CDR3, as DNA: TGTGCCAGCAGTCTCGGACGGGAGGAGGGGGCCAACGTCCTGACTTTC. Supplemented by reference TRBV28 and TRBJ2-6, the full variable domain reads DVKVTQSSRYLVKRTGEKVFLECVQDMDHENMFWYRQDPGLGLRLIYFSYDVKMKEKGDIPEGYSVSREKKERFSLILESASTNQTSMYLCASSLGREEGANVLTFGAGSRLTVL.

The chain is built from TRBV5-4 and TRBJ2-2; 12 nucleotides line up with TRBD2. The germline V gene encodes CDR1 SGHNT and CDR2 YYREEE (reference sequence). There are 15 residues in the CDR3. Trimming removed 3 bases from V and 5 bases from J; junction bases left unmatched: 2. The CDR3 is CASSSLAGGTGELFF. CDR3 in DNA: TGTGCCAGCAGCTCACTAGCGGGGGGAACCGGGGAGCTGTTTTTT.

This chain uses TRBV6-1 with TRBJ1-2, with D hard to call. The V and J ends lost 4 bases and 8 bases respectively, with 14 bases between them. CDR3 length: 13 residues. Germline CDR1 MNHNS, CDR2 SASEGT. The CDR3 DNA reads as TGTGCCAGCAGTGTAGAGGGAAGTAGAGGCTACACCTTC. Protein product: CASSVEGSRGYTF.

This clone was observed a handful of times. The chain uses TRBV18 and TRBJ1-2; tentatively, D is TRBD1 (6 bases). This CDR3 spans 14 amino acids. V lost 0 bases to trimming and J lost 4 bases, with 9 bases between them. Germline V gene sequence: CDR1 KGHSH, CDR2 LQKENI. The CDR3, as DNA: TGTGCCAGCTCACCACCGGCAGGGGCCTATGGCTACACCTTC. Its protein product is CASSPPAGAYGYTF.

The rearrangement uses TRBV9 and TRBJ1-3; D remains ambiguous. Germline assignment: CDR1 SGDLS and CDR2 YYNGEE. Trimming shortened V by 4 bases and J by 0 bases, and 11 bases separated the two germline ends. The CDR3 consists of 15 residues. The DNA for the CDR3 is TGTGCCAGCAGCACGGTGGCGGCCTCTGGAAACACCATATATTTT. Amino acids: CASSTVAASGNTIYF.

The chain joins TRBV27 to TRBJ2-1; D remains ambiguous. V was clipped by 6 bases and J by 4 bases, with 7 bases between them. In germline, CDR1 is MNHEY, CDR2 SMNVEV (reference sequence). This CDR3 has 12 residues. The CDR3 DNA is TGTGCCAGCAGCCCGCGGTACAATGAGCAGTTCTTC. Protein product: CASSPRYNEQFF.

This chain's CDR3 is CAWSGKDTQYF. As DNA, the CDR3 is TGTGCCTGGAGCGGGAAAGATACGCAGTATTTT. The rearrangement uses TRBV30 and TRBJ2-3; D possibly corresponds to TRBD2 (5 bases). V lost 3 bases to trimming and J lost 5 bases, with 6 bases between them. Germline assignment: CDR1 GTSNPN and CDR2 SVGIG (reference sequence). This CDR3 has 11 amino acids.

V usage is TRBV5-6 and J usage is TRBJ1-3, with D hard to call. Germline CDR1 SGHDT, CDR2 YYEEEE. The CDR3 is 15 amino acids. V lost 0 bases and J 0 bases, leaving 7 bases between the germline ends. The CDR3 sequence: CASSLVRSSGNTIYF. In DNA form, the CDR3 reads TGTGCCAGCAGCTTGGTGAGGAGCTCTGGAAACACCATATATTTT. Based on the CDR3 plus reference TRBV5-6 and TRBJ1-3, the full variable domain is DAGVTQSPTHLIKTRGQQVTLRCSPKSGHDTVSWYQQALGQGPQFIFQYYEEEERQRGNFPDRFSGHQFPNYSSELNVNALLLGDSALYLCASSLVRSSGNTIYFGEGSWLTVV.

V and J are TRBV19 and TRBJ2-2, with D unclear. The V gene lost 3 bases and the J gene lost 1 base, with 6 bases spanning the gap. The CDR3 runs to 14 residues. Looked up from germline, CDR1 is LNHDA and CDR2 is SQIVND (reference sequence). This chain's CDR3 is CASSIPLNTGELFF. DNA of the CDR3: TGTGCCAGTAGTATCCCACTGAACACCGGGGAGCTGTTTTTT.

Concerning this clone itself: Other nucleotide sequences from this sample produce the same CDR3. The chain recombines TRBV30 with TRBJ1-2; D gene uncertain. The CDR3 spans 13 residues. Looked up from germline, CDR1 is GTSNPN and CDR2 is SVGIG (reference sequence). CDR3 sequence (DNA): TGTGCTCGCCGCGTCCCCCCCGGCTATGGCTACACCTTC. It translates to CARRVPPGYGYTF.